These 7 T cell receptor beta chains were sequenced from one sample in a study of blood T cells in healthy people across ages. With a J-beta primer mix and a sample-barcoded 5' primer, a second PCR ran about 7 to 12 cycles. TCRdb independently ran MiXCR on the 5' RACE reads; one entry per CDR3 protein. The repertoire has around 800,000 distinct CDR3 sequences, under 45% of them found once; the top ten carry under 20%. The sequenced sample consisted of blood. Receptors originate from a man aged 55 to 70 in good health.

V gene TRBV7-8 combines with J gene TRBJ2-3; D gene unclear. The V end was cut by 0 bases, the J end by 8 bases, with 18 bases between. The CDR3 totals 16 residues. Germline V gene lookup returns CDR1 SGHVS and CDR2 FQNEAQ. The CDR3 DNA sequence: TGTGCCAGCAGCTTAGCGCTGGTCAGTACGGGTGGTACGCAGTATTTT. As protein: CASSLALVSTGGTQYF.

This clonotype was seen only once. This sequence joins TRBV7-9 and TRBJ1-2, with 10 positions matching TRBD1. V shed 1 base and J 4 bases; nucleotides not matched to a gene: 3. The CDR3 is 15 amino acids. Germline lookup yields CDR1 SEHNR and CDR2 FQNEAQ (reference sequence). CDR3 sequence: CASSLGWDRGYGYTF. The CDR3 DNA reads as TGTGCCAGCAGCTTAGGATGGGACAGGGGCTATGGCTACACCTTC. Drawing the rest from reference TRBV7-9 and TRBJ1-2, the complete variable domain is DTGVSQNPRHKITKRGQNVTFRCDPISEHNRLYWYRQTLGQGPEFLTYFQNEAQLEKSRLLSDRFSAERPKGSFSTLEIQRTEQGDSAMYLCASSLGWDRGYGYTFGSGTRLTVV.

A remark on this clonotype: A read error may explain this, as a much larger clone is one base away. The chain is built from TRBV4-3 and TRBJ2-7, with 15 nucleotides matching TRBD2. From germline, CDR1 is LGHNA and CDR2 YSLEER. The V gene end was trimmed by 4 bases and the J gene end by 5 bases; junction bases not matched to a gene: 12. The CDR3 consists of 18 residues. The CDR3 nucleotides are TGCGCCAGCAGCCGAGGCGTACCGGGACTAGCGGGGGGCGACGAGCAGTACTTC. This codes for CASSRGVPGLAGGDEQYF.

This clonotype was detected only a few times. The CDR3 bases are TGTGCCAGCAGTTCCGGGGACAGAGATACCGGCGAGCAGTACTTC. Protein sequence: CASSSGDRDTGEQYF. The genes are TRBV6-2 or TRBV6-3 and TRBJ2-7; 7 nucleotides agree with TRBD1. The CDR3 consists of 15 residues. Trimming took 4 bases from V and 6 from J; bases not matched to a gene: 12. From germline, CDR1 is MNHEY and CDR2 SVGEGT.

The chain joins TRBV7-9 to TRBJ1-1; 7 bases align to TRBD1. CDR3 size: 15 residues. V lost 5 bases to trimming and J lost 6 bases; unmatched junction nucleotides: 12. Per the germline V gene, CDR1 is SEHNR and CDR2 is FQNEAQ (reference sequence). The chain's CDR3 is CASSARTGLGPEAFF. The CDR3 DNA sequence: TGTGCCAGCAGCGCCCGGACAGGCCTGGGCCCTGAAGCTTTCTTT.

Details on this clonotype: The junction departs from germline at one end; a sequencing error may be responsible. The rearrangement joins TRBV5-1 to TRBJ2-1, with D tentatively TRBD2 (6 bases). Per germline, CDR1 SGHRS and CDR2 YFSETQ. The CDR3 is made up of 15 amino acids. This CDR3 reads CASSLVGEAYSEQFF. Written as DNA, the CDR3 is TGCGCCAGCAGCTTGGTAGGGGAGGCCTACAGTGAGCAGTTCTTC.

The chain is built from TRBV27 and TRBJ2-7, with D unclear. The CDR3 is made up of 15 amino acids. Germline CDR1 reads MNHEY; CDR2 reads SMNVEV (reference sequence). Trimming removed 2 bases at V and 2 bases at J, with 13 bases between. The CDR3 is CASSLAQIAPYEQYF. As DNA, the CDR3 is TGTGCCAGCAGTTTAGCACAGATCGCCCCCTACGAGCAGTACTTC.